The TCR beta chain described here comes from a study of neoadjuvant anti-PD-1 for oral cavity cancer (dated by TCRdb to the early 2020s). With respect to the entire study: Before undergoing curative-intent surgical resection, most patients got three to four biweekly nivolumab doses at 3 mg/kg. Patients who did not progress were given a fourth nivolumab dose at about day 43 and had definitive surgical resection on days 50-56. Responders were defined as patients with complete response, partial response or stable disease by RECIST 1.1; non-responders were defined as patients with progression. An approximately 30% response rate was observed in the parent correlative cohort, in which about a dozen patients were included. Overall results and qualifications from the work: Higher pretreatment blood Treg/Th17 ratios correlated with higher pretreatment blood TCRbeta clonality and lower post-treatment tumor TCRbeta clonality. After neoadjuvant nivolumab, significantly higher T cell clonality (Gini index) was found within PBMCs in non-responders than in responders. TCR analyses included only a few patients per response group, and the authors called for larger cohorts for validation.

To note about this clone: The target of this receptor is not known. No clone much larger than this one lies a single base away; base qualities are absent.

For deep sequencing of PBMC libraries, mostly 450 to 500 ng of input genomic DNA was used, and six replicates were run per sample. TCRbeta libraries were prepared with the immunoSEQ hsTCRbeta kit according to the manufacturer's instructions. Sequencing of the completed libraries took place using an Illumina NovaSeq 6000 S4 flow cell after they had been pooled to about 3 nM. In the authors' own workflow: Raw data preprocessing and quality control were performed with the immunoSEQ Analyzer. The analysis was restricted to productive rearrangements, with each unique CDR3 amino acid sequence defining a clonotype. Repertoire clonality was estimated as the Gini-Simpson index, which was computed with the R package tcR. Student's t test was used to compare Gini indices, and Pearson correlation was used to assess associations with tumor size change. The immuneACCESS repertoire file appears here via TCRdb, limited to in-frame rearrangements. These files lack a portion of the clones; in checked studies, under half of the deficit traces to unresolved V genes, and the cause of the others is not known. V, J and clone size derive from that table, while D and trimming were established from the DNA sequence. The sample table contains around 13,000 clones; only one count was recorded for around 70% of them. Jointly, the top ten make up 2.5% to 3.5% of the sample.

Reading the label with the study, this specimen's time point is: after neoadjuvant nivolumab, at surgical resection. Patients were newly diagnosed with stage II-IVA oral cavity squamous cell carcinoma and had received no prior systemic or radiation treatment. Everyone in the cohort had locally advanced, HPV-negative oral cavity squamous cell carcinoma. Peripheral blood mononuclear cells were analyzed directly and were not maintained or expanded in culture. The samples were obtained from a longitudinal correlative study of a single-arm phase II trial testing neoadjuvant nivolumab in oral cavity squamous cell carcinoma. Subject-matched pre- and post-treatment PBMCs and tumors from three responders and three non-responders underwent genomic DNA-based TCRbeta sequencing. Peripheral blood mononuclear cells were drawn once before nivolumab treatment and a second time after treatment, when surgery took place. Genomic DNA was isolated from PBMCs using the Maxwell RSC DNA from Cells kit.

The CDR3 sequence holds 11 residues, the cysteine and phenylalanine included. Here the CDR3 DNA is all that survives: 33 bases in frame from base 1. V and J are trimmed by 8 bases and 6 bases, and the gene matches miss 0 bases of the junction. The germline V gene provides CDR1 MNHEY and CDR2 SVGAGI. The TCR sequence derives from a person between 35 and 79 years old with oral cavity squamous cell carcinoma. The V and J genes are TRBV6-5 and TRBJ2-3, with 9 bases in between that match TRBD1. Here the sequenced sample was PBMCs, taken after nivolumab (anti-PD-1) treatment. The nucleotide sequence is TGTGCCAGCGGACAGGGGGATACGCAGTATTTT. This yields the protein CASGQGDTQYF.